Each of the 25 T cell receptor beta chains below was sequenced from the same sample in a study of CD4 and CD8 cells across lung adenocarcinoma regions. TCRdb processed the PCR reads anew with MiXCR; each CDR3 protein has one entry. The sample consists of some 14,000 distinct CDR3 sequences, roughly 47% of them appearing once. The sample taken for sequencing was CD4+ T cells from the center of a lung tumor. These receptors were taken from a male donor with lung adenocarcinoma. The CD4 and CD8 labels of this study may be unreliable.

This rearrangement joins TRBV7-6 to TRBJ2-1, with 8 bases matching TRBD1. Losses at the gene ends were 5 bases for V and 6 bases for J; bases not matched to a gene: 6. The CDR3 spans 14 residues. The germline CDR1 and CDR2 sequences are SGHVS and FNYEAQ. The CDR3 is CASSKSTGGNEQFF. For the CDR3, the DNA is TGTGCCAGCAGCAAAAGCACAGGGGGCAATGAGCAGTTCTTC.

The sample holds a few counts of this clonotype. The chain carries TRBV3-1 and TRBJ2-3; weak D call: TRBD2 (6 bases). The CDR3 has 15 residues. V lost 1 base and J lost 6, with 14 bases in between. CDR1 and CDR2 from the germline V gene are LGHDT and YNNKEL (reference sequence). The chain's CDR3 is CASSQVGGASDTQYF. CDR3 bases: TGTGCCAGCAGCCAAGTTGGCGGGGCATCGGATACGCAGTATTTT.

Remarks on this clonotype: A junction boundary mismatches the germline segment, possibly from a read error. V gene TRBV27 combines with J gene TRBJ2-6; D perhaps matches TRBD1 (5 bases). CDR3 length equals 15 residues. Germline values: CDR1 MNHEY, CDR2 SMNVEV (reference sequence). The CDR3 DNA sequence: TGTGCCAGCAGCCCCATCGGCGCTGGGGCCAACGTGCAGTCTTTC. This translates into CASSPIGAGANVQSF.

The chain has TRBV10-1 and TRBJ2-7; maybe TRBD2 (5 bases). V lost 3 bases, J lost 3 bases, and 9 bases lay in between. Germline V gives CDR1 WNHNN, CDR2 SYGVQD (reference sequence). The CDR3 is 13 amino acids. DNA for the CDR3: TGCGCCAGCAGTGATAATCGGGGCTACGAGCAGTACTTC. It yields the protein CASSDNRGYEQYF.

The chain carries TRBV27 and TRBJ2-4, with 11 bases aligning to TRBD2. The J call may be faulty, since TRBJ2-7 better matches the DNA end. This CDR3 spans 15 amino acids. CDR1 and CDR2 from the germline V gene are MNHEY and SMNVEV (reference sequence). DNA for the CDR3: TGTGCCAGCAGCCGCACTAGCGGGAGCCCCTACGAGCAGTACTTC. It is translated as CASSRTSGSPYEQYF.

The chain is built from TRBV6-1 and TRBJ2-5; TRBD2 aligns across 8 bases. Gene TRBJ2-7 matches the end of the DNA better, so the J call may be wrong. Per germline, CDR1 MNHNS and CDR2 SASEGT. This CDR3 comprises 15 residues. CDR3 bases: TGTGCCAGCGGGGCCGATAGCGGGGTAGCCTACGAGCAGTACTTC. This codes for CASGADSGVAYEQYF.

This clonotype occurred many times. The J gene is TRBJ2-7, the V gene TRBV6-1; possibly TRBD1 for D (5 bases). The CDR3 covers 13 residues. CDR1 is MNHNS and CDR2 is SASEGT in the germline V gene. Trimming stripped 7 bases from V and 5 bases from J, with 15 bases between. The CDR3, as DNA: TGTGCCAGCAAATTGCAGGGTGGGAACGAGCAGTACTTC. This gives the protein CASKLQGGNEQYF.

V gene TRBV7-3 combines with J gene TRBJ2-2; TRBD1 agrees at 8 bases. The J segment lost 3 bases and the V segment lost 5 bases, leaving 5 bases of the junction unmatched. The CDR3 covers 15 residues. The V gene's germline CDR1 is SGHTA and CDR2 FQGTGA. The CDR3: CASSRTGSDTGELFF. Here the CDR3 DNA reads TGTGCCAGCAGCCGGACAGGGAGTGACACCGGGGAGCTGTTTTTT.

The chain couples TRBV11-3 to TRBJ2-1, with no clear D. TRBJ2-7 explains the end of the DNA better; the J call may be wrong. The CDR3 covers 13 residues. Germline CDR1 is SGHNT and CDR2 is YENEEA. The CDR3 nucleotides read TGTGCCAGCAGCTTATATTACGGTGACGAGCAGTACTTC. Translation gives CASSLYYGDEQYF.

V usage is TRBV3-1 and J usage is TRBJ2-5; D is perhaps TRBD1 (5 bases). The assigned J gene may be wrong: the sequence end matches TRBJ2-7 better. There are 13 residues in the CDR3. Germline V lookup: CDR1 LGHDT, CDR2 YNNKEL (reference sequence). CDR3 loop: CASSEGALYEQYF. The DNA of the CDR3 is TGTGCCAGCAGCGAAGGGGCGCTCTACGAGCAGTACTTC.

The rearrangement links TRBV6-1 to TRBJ2-1; 9 bases align to TRBD2. V was clipped by 8 bases and J by 8 bases; unmatched bases: 10. Germline CDR1 is MNHNS and CDR2 is SASEGT. CDR3 length: 14 amino acids. The CDR3 DNA follows: TGTGCCAGCCAGTCCGGCGGGAGGGCCTATGAGCAGTTCTTC. It translates to CASQSGGRAYEQFF.

The sample holds a few counts of this clonotype. The chain combines TRBV7-2 with TRBJ2-2, with D maybe TRBD2 (5 bases). V lost 5 bases and J lost 0, with 13 bases in between. Germline CDR1 and CDR2: SGHTA and FQGNSA. The CDR3 has 16 amino acids. CDR3 in DNA: TGTGCCAGCAGCCACTCGGGGTTCGCGAACACCGGGGAGCTGTTTTTT. Its protein is CASSHSGFANTGELFF.

This clonotype appeared many times. This chain links TRBV12-3 or TRBV12-4 with TRBJ2-5; TRBD2 matches 9 bases. J gave up 4 bases and V 7 bases, and 4 bases lay outside the gene matches. CDR3 size: 13 residues. Here the CDR3 DNA reads TGTGCCAGCACCGATAGCGGGAGAGAGACCCAGTACTTC. It codes for CASTDSGRETQYF.

This clonotype was recorded at least ten times. The V call is TRBV6-1, the J call TRBJ2-5, with TRBD2 matching over 7 bases. CDR3 size: 16 residues. J lost 4 bases, V lost 3 bases, and 11 bases had no gene match. Germline CDR1 and CDR2: MNHNS and SASEGT. The CDR3 region has the DNA TGTGCCAGCAGTGAGTGGGGGGAGGGCTCGGGAGAGACCCAGTACTTC. Protein: CASSEWGEGSGETQYF.

This clonotype occurred many times. The chain is built from TRBV6-1 and TRBJ2-1, with TRBD2 matching over 11 bases. After removal of 9 bases from V and 1 base from J, the junction contained 2 bases not matched to a gene. Germline V lookup: CDR1 MNHNS, CDR2 SASEGT. The CDR3 is 14 residues long. Here the CDR3 DNA reads TGTGCCAGAATAGCGGGAGGGTCCTACAATGAGCAGTTCTTC. It yields the protein CARIAGGSYNEQFF.

This clonotype was counted ten times or more. This chain connects TRBV10-3 to TRBJ2-3; 11 bases agree with TRBD2. The germline gives CDR1 ENHRY, CDR2 SYGVKD. This CDR3 has 16 amino acids. The V segment lost 6 bases and the J segment 2 bases; nucleotides outside the gene matches: 7. In DNA, the CDR3 is TGTGCCATCAGGAGGGGACTAGCGGCCCACACAGATACGCAGTATTTT. Its translation is CAIRRGLAAHTDTQYF.

CDR3 bases: TGCGCCAGCAGCCCCTCCGGAAGCGGGAGAATGAATGAGCAGTTCTTC. This encodes CASSPSGSGRMNEQFF. The chain uses TRBV4-1 and TRBJ2-1; TRBD2 matches 8 bases. Germline V gene data show CDR1 as MGHRA and CDR2 as YSYEKL. Germline trimming cut 4 bases from V and 7 bases from J; bases unmatched to any gene: 12. This CDR3 spans 16 amino acids.

This chain uses TRBV27 with TRBJ2-3, with a tentative D call TRBD1 (5 bases). The CDR3 is made up of 16 amino acids. CDR1 is MNHEY, CDR2 SMNVEV, per germline (reference sequence). Trimming pared 3 bases from V and 9 bases from J, leaving 22 bases between. DNA for the CDR3: TGTGCCAGCAGTTTCATGGGGCCGTGCGTCAAAGACACGCAGTATTTT. Encoded protein: CASSFMGPCVKDTQYF.

J is TRBJ2-4 and V is TRBV11-1, with D maybe TRBD2 (6 bases). The tail of the sequence fits TRBJ2-3 better, so the J call may be wrong. The CDR3 contains 15 residues. Germline CDR1 SGHAT, CDR2 FQDESV (reference sequence). Here the CDR3 reads CASSLGVAGKNIQYF. The CDR3 coding sequence is TGTGCCAGCAGCTTGGGAGTGGCGGGGAAAAATATTCAGTATTTT.

For this clonotype: A single base separates this from a much larger clone, so it may be a read error. The rearrangement joins TRBV28 to TRBJ2-2, with 10 bases matching TRBD1. The trim removed 2 bases at V and 10 bases at J, leaving 19 bases unmatched. The germline CDR1 and CDR2 sequences are MDHEN and SYDVKM. The length of the CDR3 is 19 residues. The CDR3 loop reads CASSLAIPGQGIGSEELFF. CDR3 DNA sequence: TGTGCCAGCAGTTTAGCTATACCGGGACAGGGGATAGGATCCGAGGAGCTGTTTTTT.

This clonotype has a count of ten or more. The rearrangement links TRBV6-4 to TRBJ2-1; D uncertain. CDR3 length: 11 residues. V was shortened by 10 bases and J by 9 bases, with 13 bases between the two germline ends. CDR1 is MRHNA, CDR2 SNTAGT, per germline. CDR3 protein: CATKSNLEQFF. In DNA form, the CDR3 reads TGTGCCACCAAATCGAATCTTGAGCAGTTCTTC.

This clonotype has at least ten counts. The germline gene is not matched at one end of the junction; a read error may be the cause. V is TRBV14 and J is TRBJ2-3; 9 bases match TRBD2. Germline V CDR1 and CDR2: SGHDN, FVKESK. This CDR3 has 15 residues. The CDR3, as DNA: TGTGCCAGCAGCCAAGTTAGCGGGGGCACAGATATGCAGTATTTT. This gives the protein CASSQVSGGTDMQYF.

Remarks on this clonotype: A much bigger clone sits one base away, suggesting this may be a read error. The chain couples TRBV20-1 to TRBJ2-5, with 11 bases aligning to TRBD2. The germline V gene has CDR1 DFQATT and CDR2 SNEGSKA (reference sequence). The CDR3 is 14 residues long. CDR3 protein: CSATGTSGYNEQLF. DNA of the CDR3: TGCAGTGCTACCGGGACTAGCGGATACAATGAGCAGCTCTTC.

Many counts were recorded for this clonotype. The chain joins TRBV11-2 to TRBJ2-1; 8 bases match TRBD2. The CDR3 covers 18 residues. The V and J ends lost 1 base and 6 bases, in that order; junction bases with no gene match: 14. In germline, CDR1 is SGHAT, CDR2 FQNNGV. Written as DNA, the CDR3 is TGTGCCAGCAGCTTAGCGGTAGCGGGGCTTTCCGACCGCAATGAGCAGTTCTTC. Protein: CASSLAVAGLSDRNEQFF.

This clonotype is medium-sized by share. The chain is built from TRBV7-6 and TRBJ2-7, with TRBD1 as a possible D gene (6 bases). The CDR3 length is 13 residues. The germline V and J ends were trimmed by 5 bases and 0 bases, with 8 bases remaining between them. Germline V gene sequence: CDR1 SGHVS, CDR2 FNYEAQ. DNA for the CDR3: TGTGCCAGCAGCGACAGGACCTCCTACGAGCAGTACTTC. It translates to CASSDRTSYEQYF.